Given below is one T cell receptor beta chain in context. The antigen is unknown. The source of the sample is a study of regulatory T cells in long-lasting Graves disease. Notes on the study in general: Accuracy may have been reduced by the small sample size.

Sample time point: newly diagnosed GD, antithyroid drugs for less than 3 months. Making the TCR library involved RNA that had been extracted from PBMCs. Each patient gave approximately 10 milliliters of EDTA-anticoagulated peripheral blood. With iRepertoire HTBI primers and Arm-PCR of CDR3 regions, TCR beta libraries were built. Using its own MiXCR run on the multiplex PCR reads, TCRdb lists one record per CDR3 protein. The sample carries roughly 500,000 distinct CDR3 sequences, about 13% recorded once. These data also formed part of another study, on T cells in Graves' hyperthyroidism and ophthalmopathy. From that second work: Disease duration under 2 months; hyperthyroidism patients were aged 18 to 65. Criteria for exclusion of patients were uncontrolled infection, other autoimmune disease, pregnancy or lactation.

The receptor's source is a man between 25 and 39 years old with Graves disease. This sample comprised peripheral blood mononuclear cells (PBMCs), obtained at new diagnosis, from a patient treated with antithyroid drugs.

CDR3 DNA sequence: TGTGCCATCAGTCCCGACAGCTCCTACGAGCAGTACTTC. Translating gives CAISPDSSYEQYF. This chain joins TRBV10-3 and TRBJ2-7; possibly TRBD1 for D (5 bases). With 5 bases removed from V and 0 bases from J, the gap between germline ends came to 8 bases. From germline, CDR1 is ENHRY and CDR2 SYGVKD. CDR3 size: 13 residues.